This T cell receptor beta chain came from a study of blood T cells in healthy people across ages. Through a sample-barcoded 5' primer and a J-beta primer mix, a second PCR was run for roughly 6 to 11 cycles. TCRdb analysed the 5' RACE reads with MiXCR anew, one entry per CDR3 protein. The sample holds fewer than 800,000 distinct CDR3 sequences, around 21% seen once. Every donor provided 7.5 to 10 milliliters of peripheral blood. In its sample, this clonotype was seen once. Its antigen is unidentified. Whole-study findings and limits: Among long-lived donors, naive CD4+ cells were more numerous and diversity higher than in aged donors.

Trimming removed 2 bases from V and 6 bases from J, with 10 bases in between. CDR1 and CDR2 from the germline V gene are MDHEN and SYDVKM. The CDR3 totals 14 residues. The specimen was blood. J is TRBJ2-2 and V is TRBV28, with D tentatively TRBD1 (7 bases). This receptor was obtained from a man aged 65 to 85 in good health. The CDR3 here is CASSLRRGAGELFF. The DNA for the CDR3 is TGTGCCAGCAGTTTACGCAGGGGGGCCGGGGAGCTGTTTTTT.